This record concerns one T cell receptor (beta chain) sequence. The antigen is unknown. At the DNA level, this CDR3 is encoded by other sequences in the same sample as well. This entry belongs to a study of T cells in pancreatic ductal adenocarcinoma. Whole-study results and caveats: Comparisons of tumor and blood clonality may show falsely lower tumor diversity.

Assay: immunoSEQ multiplex PCR; the TCRdb copy retains only in-frame clones and omits some. The sample yields roughly 100,000 clones, 90% to 95% seen once. The selected patients with pancreatic ductal adenocarcinoma had surgery but no neoadjuvant therapy. There are 12 residues in the CDR3. The germline gives CDR1 SGHRS, CDR2 YFSETQ. Trimming removed 4 bases from V and 2 bases from J, with 6 bases in between. The chain is built from TRBV5-1 and TRBJ1-1; D is uncertain. The clonotype was recovered from a human donor with pancreatic ductal adenocarcinoma. The sequencing input was PBMCs. The DNA for the CDR3 is TGCGCCAGCAGCGCAGGTAACACTGAAGCTTTCTTT. It translates to CASSAGNTEAFF.